Below are 3 T cell receptor beta chains sequenced from a single sample in a study of OX40 agonist ivuxolimab in advanced cancers. The data were produced by immunoSEQ multiplex PCR, yet TCRdb's version contains in-frame clones alone and is incomplete. The data show tens of thousands of clones, over 75% seen once. The sample was CD4+ or CD8+ T cells sorted from blood, taken in a trial of the OX40 agonist ivuxolimab. These receptors were obtained from an adult with an advanced solid tumor such as melanoma, head and neck, liver or kidney cancer.

The V and J genes are TRBV5-1 and TRBJ2-7; possibly TRBD2 for D (5 bases). CDR3 length: 12 amino acids. V lost 6 bases to trimming and J lost 5 bases, with 12 bases between them. Germline-derived CDR1 and CDR2 are SGHRS and YFSETQ. In nucleotides, the CDR3 is TGCGCCAGCAAGGAGGCGGGTAACGAGCAGTACTTC. Translated, it gives CASKEAGNEQYF.

V is TRBV29-1 and J is TRBJ2-3; 14 nucleotides align to TRBD2. The germline gives CDR1 SQVTM, CDR2 ANQGSEA. V gave up 2 bases and J gave up 8 bases; unmatched junction bases: 9. The CDR3 covers 16 residues. The chain's CDR3 is CSVESRLAGGPGTQYF. CDR3 nucleotide sequence: TGCAGCGTTGAATCCAGACTAGCGGGAGGGCCTGGTACGCAGTATTTT.

Concerning this clone itself: The junction does not match germline at one end; this may be a read error. The V gene is TRBV6-5, the J gene TRBJ2-6; D gene ambiguous. This CDR3 region has 15 residues. Germline V gene lookup returns CDR1 MNHEY and CDR2 SVGAGI. The CDR3 DNA follows: TGTGCCAGCAGTAACTCGGACTCTGGGGCCAACGTCCTGACTTTC. Translated: CASSNSDSGANVLTF.